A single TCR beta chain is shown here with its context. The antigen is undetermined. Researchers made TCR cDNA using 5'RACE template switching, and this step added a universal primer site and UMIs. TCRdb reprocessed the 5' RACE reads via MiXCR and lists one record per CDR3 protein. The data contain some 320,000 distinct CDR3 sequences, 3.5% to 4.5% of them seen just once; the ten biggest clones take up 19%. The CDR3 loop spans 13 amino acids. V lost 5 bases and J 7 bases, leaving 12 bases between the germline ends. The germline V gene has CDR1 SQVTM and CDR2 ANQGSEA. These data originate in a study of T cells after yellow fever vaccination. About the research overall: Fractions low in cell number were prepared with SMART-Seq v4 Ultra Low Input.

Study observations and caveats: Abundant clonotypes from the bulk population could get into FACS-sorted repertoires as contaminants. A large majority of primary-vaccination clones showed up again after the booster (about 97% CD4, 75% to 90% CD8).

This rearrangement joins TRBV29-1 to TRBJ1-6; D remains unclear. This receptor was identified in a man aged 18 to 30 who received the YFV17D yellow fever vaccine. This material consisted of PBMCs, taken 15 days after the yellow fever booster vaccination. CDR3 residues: CSVWAGPNSPLHF. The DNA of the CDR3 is TGCAGCGTTTGGGCTGGGCCAAATTCACCCCTCCACTTT. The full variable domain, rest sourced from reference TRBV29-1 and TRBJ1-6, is SAVISQKPSRDICQRGTSLTIQCQVDSQVTMMFWYRQQPGQSLTLIATANQGSEATYESGFVIDKFPISRPNLTFSTLTVSNMSPEDSSIYLCSVWAGPNSPLHFGNGTRLTVT.